This is a list of T cell receptor beta chains from one sample in a study of persistence of HIV-infected CD4 T cells. Method: immunoSEQ multiplex PCR; TCRdb's copy keeps in-frame clones and lacks some. The table has more than 30,000 clones, about 80% seen once. These receptors have no identified antigens. Sample: CD4+ T cells sorted from PBMCs after approximately 19-hour stimulation, taken from a patient who received antiretroviral therapy. These receptors were obtained from an adult woman with HIV who was CMV-seropositive. Each CDR3 is given without its conserved first and last residue. Size values are once, few and many counts, or a class for expanded clones, and some rows have none.

CDR3 length	clone size	V gene	J gene	CDR3 protein
11	NA	TRBV2	TRBJ2-7	ASSDDGLYEQY
13	NA	TRBV7-2	TRBJ1-1	ASSSPTGMNTEAF
11	NA	TRBV12-3/TRBV12-4	TRBJ1-1	ASTPEVNTEAF
12	NA	TRBV14	TRBJ2-7	ASSQDLVSYEQY
12	NA	TRBV18	TRBJ2-7	ASSRQGALYEQY
12	NA	TRBV29-1	TRBJ1-3	SVVGGAFENTIY
10	NA	TRBV4-1	TRBJ2-5	ASSNPEETQY
14	NA	TRBV6-2/TRBV6-3	TRBJ1-5	ASSPWVGGSNQPQH
13	NA	TRBV3-1/TRBV3-2	TRBJ1-1	ASSRGGGPNTEAF
14	NA	TRBV28	TRBJ1-1	ASKTPGGGRVTEAF
9	NA	TRBV20-1	TRBJ1-2	STRQGTRDT
13	medium-sized	TRBV3-1/TRBV3-2	TRBJ1-1	ASSPGTGGRAEAF